A single sample is the source of the 22 T cell receptor beta chains below, sequenced in a study listed by TCRdb under 2016. Receptors were amplified or captured by RT-PCR. Sequencing was performed on an Illumina MiSeq. Using fastp trimming at Q25 and MiXCR clonotype assembly, TCRdb reanalyzed the public sequencing data and kept in-frame beta chains. Rows are unified per CDR3 protein, each entry keeping the most common DNA and genes. Here the sample has more than 600,000 distinct CDR3 sequences; 12% to 15% occur a single time. The ten largest make up 3.6% of the sample. What was sequenced was memory CD4+ T cells from blood. These receptors came from a female donor in good health, serving as a healthy control.

This clonotype was counted at least ten times. The chain carries TRBV5-6 and TRBJ1-1, with 8 bases that match TRBD1. The CDR3 totals 15 residues. Germline V CDR1 and CDR2: SGHDT, YYEEEE. J gave up 5 bases and V 5 bases, and 11 bases lay outside the gene matches. This chain's CDR3 is CASRALRTGTTEAFF. CDR3 sequence (DNA): TGTGCCAGCAGGGCGCTCCGGACAGGGACAACTGAAGCTTTCTTT. Full variable domain (missing parts from reference TRBV5-6 and TRBJ1-1): DAGVTQSPTHLIKTRGQQVTLRCSPKSGHDTVSWYQQALGQGPQFIFQYYEEEERQRGNFPDRFSGHQFPNYSSELNVNALLLGDSALYLCASRALRTGTTEAFFGQGTRLTVV.

Note on this clonotype: With a much larger clone just one base away, this may be a read error. The V gene is TRBV20-1, the J gene TRBJ2-7; 9 bases match TRBD1. Germline V gives CDR1 DFQATT, CDR2 SNEGSKA (reference sequence). J was trimmed by 3 bases and V by 5 bases; bases with no gene match: 5. CDR3 length: 13 amino acids. CDR3 nucleotide sequence: TGCAGTGCTCCCCGACAGGGGGTCTACGAGCAGTACTTC. Amino acids: CSAPRQGVYEQYF.

This rearrangement joins TRBV5-1 to TRBJ2-2; perhaps D is TRBD1 or TRBD2 (6 bases each). V lost 7 bases to trimming and J lost 0 bases, with 10 bases between them. This CDR3 has 14 residues. The germline V gene encodes CDR1 SGHRS and CDR2 YFSETQ. The CDR3 here is CASLRDTNTGELFF. The CDR3 DNA follows: TGCGCCAGCCTGCGGGACACGAACACCGGGGAGCTGTTTTTT.

This clonotype was observed many times. The rearrangement uses TRBV7-3 and TRBJ1-1; no clear D. CDR3 size: 12 residues. Germline V gives CDR1 SGHTA, CDR2 FQGTGA. Trimming left V 5 bases short and J 7 bases short, with 11 bases between. CDR3 protein: CASSPLSGEAFF. CDR3 DNA sequence: TGTGCCAGCAGCCCCCTCTCAGGTGAAGCTTTCTTT.

V and J are TRBV20-1 and TRBJ1-2, with TRBD1 as a possible D gene (6 bases). The germline V gene has CDR1 DFQATT and CDR2 SNEGSKA (reference sequence). V was shortened by 0 bases and J by 8 bases, with 16 bases between the two germline ends. This CDR3 region has 14 residues. The CDR3 is CSARDHRVIGGYTF. The CDR3 DNA reads as TGCAGTGCTAGAGATCACAGGGTAATAGGGGGCTACACCTTC.

This clonotype was found a few times. J is TRBJ2-1 and V is TRBV3-1; D could derive from TRBD1 or TRBD2 (5 bases each). The V and J ends lost 4 bases and 5 bases respectively, with 15 bases between them. The CDR3 runs to 15 residues. Germline V gene lookup returns CDR1 LGHDT and CDR2 YNNKEL (reference sequence). Here the CDR3 DNA reads TGTGCCAGCAGCCGTTCACTCGGGACCCACAATGAGCAGTTCTTC. It specifies CASSRSLGTHNEQFF.

The chain is built from TRBV20-1 and TRBJ2-7; TRBD1 is a possible D gene (5 bases). This CDR3 is built from 13 residues. CDR1 is DFQATT, CDR2 SNEGSKA, per germline (reference sequence). Trimming stripped 8 bases from V and 2 bases from J, with 16 bases between. CDR3 in DNA: TGCAGTCCCCTGGGGCAGCCGACCTACGAGCAGTACTTC. It encodes CSPLGQPTYEQYF.

V gene TRBV6-1 combines with J gene TRBJ2-3, with D uncertain. The CDR3 consists of 11 residues. Germline CDR1 reads MNHNS; CDR2 reads SASEGT. Trimming shortened V by 8 bases and J by 6 bases, and 9 bases separated the two germline ends. In DNA form, the CDR3 reads TGTGCCAGCGGGGTCTCGGATACGCAGTATTTT. As protein: CASGVSDTQYF.

In this sample, this clonotype turned up a few times. This rearrangement joins TRBV25-1 to TRBJ2-1, with TRBD2 matching 11 bases. J gave up 5 bases and V 2 bases, and 2 bases lay outside the gene matches. This CDR3 region has 15 residues. Germline V gene sequence: CDR1 MGHDK, CDR2 SYGVNS. CDR3 in DNA: TGTGCCAGCAGTGAAACTAGCGGGAGACACAATGAGCAGTTCTTC. Residues: CASSETSGRHNEQFF.

The chain uses TRBV5-1 and TRBJ2-5, with 7 bases matching TRBD2. The trim removed 4 bases at V and 0 bases at J, leaving 3 bases unmatched. The CDR3 spans 14 residues. CDR1 and CDR2 (germline): SGHRS, YFSETQ. For the CDR3, the DNA is TGCGCCAGCAGCCCTGGGGGGGACCAAGAGACCCAGTACTTC. This translates into CASSPGGDQETQYF.

A few counts support this clonotype. V is TRBV20-1 and J is TRBJ1-1; D is undetermined. Germline V lookup: CDR1 DFQATT, CDR2 SNEGSKA (reference sequence). V lost 0 bases, J lost 7 bases, and 15 bases lay in between. CDR3 length: 14 amino acids. Here the CDR3 reads CSARDSARGDEAFF. Written as DNA, the CDR3 is TGCAGTGCTAGAGATTCGGCGAGAGGCGATGAAGCTTTCTTT.

This chain uses TRBV6-1 with TRBJ2-2, with D possibly TRBD2 on 6 matching bases. Trimming removed 6 bases from V and 2 bases from J, with 13 bases in between. Germline loops: CDR1 MNHNS, CDR2 SASEGT. This CDR3 region has 15 residues. CDR3 DNA: TGTGCCAGCAGGGCGGGACGGATTAACACCGGGGAGCTGTTTTTT. Its translation is CASRAGRINTGELFF.

CDR3 residues: CASSTSIAGESGELFF. The DNA for the CDR3 is TGTGCCAGCAGCACAAGCATAGCGGGGGAGAGCGGGGAGCTGTTTTTT. This chain joins TRBV9 and TRBJ2-2, with 9 bases identical to TRBD2. V lost 4 bases to trimming and J lost 7 bases; unmatched junction nucleotides: 11. This CDR3 has 16 amino acids. Germline CDR1 and CDR2: SGDLS and YYNGEE.

V is TRBV19 and J is TRBJ1-2, with TRBD1 matching 8 bases. The CDR3 runs 12 residues. Germline lookup yields CDR1 LNHDA and CDR2 SQIVND (reference sequence). J lost 6 bases, V lost 10 bases, and 7 bases had no gene match. CDR3 amino acids: CATRTGWNGYTF. The CDR3 DNA follows: TGTGCCACCCGGACAGGGTGGAATGGCTACACCTTC.

This clonotype has more than one count but fewer than ten. The chain uses TRBV7-9 and TRBJ2-7, with TRBD1 matching 8 bases. The CDR3 has 14 residues. Germline trimming cut 5 bases from V and 3 bases from J; bases unmatched to any gene: 6. Germline V CDR1 and CDR2: SEHNR, FQNEAQ (reference sequence). DNA of the CDR3: TGTGCCAGCAGCACCCGGACAGGGTTCTACGAGCAGTACTTC. Its protein product is CASSTRTGFYEQYF.

This clonotype was detected ten times or more. The chain joins TRBV28 to TRBJ2-4; no definite D call. Germline CDR1 and CDR2: MDHEN and SYDVKM. Trimming left V 7 bases short and J 6 bases short, with 13 bases between. The CDR3 has 13 residues. The CDR3 is CASTETVSNIQYF. In DNA, the CDR3 is TGTGCCAGCACCGAGACGGTCTCAAACATTCAGTACTTC.

This sequence joins TRBV18 and TRBJ1-3; D uncertain. Germline V gene sequence: CDR1 KGHSH, CDR2 LQKENI. The V gene lost 1 base and the J gene lost 0 bases, with 7 bases spanning the gap. The CDR3 totals 15 residues. The CDR3 DNA reads TGTGCCAGCTCACCACTAAAGGACTCTGGAAACACCATATATTTT. It is translated as CASSPLKDSGNTIYF.

This chain joins TRBV18 and TRBJ2-2; D may match TRBD1 or TRBD2 (5 bases each). Germline loops: CDR1 KGHSH, CDR2 LQKENI. The CDR3 runs 13 residues. Trimming removed 2 bases at V and 8 bases at J, with 9 bases between. CDR3 sequence: CASSPRDQGELFF. CDR3 DNA: TGTGCCAGCTCACCAAGGGACCAGGGGGAGCTGTTTTTT.

This clonotype appeared a few times. The chain uses TRBV7-2 and TRBJ1-2; tentative D call: TRBD1 (5 bases). Per the germline V gene, CDR1 is SGHTA and CDR2 is FQGNSA. The CDR3 loop spans 16 amino acids. V was pared by 1 base and J by 5 bases, with 17 bases between. The CDR3 region is CASSLEGRVGRYGYTF. The DNA of the CDR3 is TGTGCCAGCAGCTTAGAGGGCAGGGTGGGTCGGTATGGCTACACCTTC. Full variable domain (remainder filled in from reference TRBV7-2 and TRBJ1-2): GAGVSQSPSNKVTEKGKDVELRCDPISGHTALYWYRQSLGQGLEFLIYFQGNSAPDKSGLPSDRFSAERTGGSVSTLTIQRTQQEDSAVYLCASSLEGRVGRYGYTFGSGTRLTVV.

This clonotype was detected a few times. This rearrangement joins TRBV4-1 to TRBJ2-1; 9 nucleotides align to TRBD1. The CDR3 loop spans 15 amino acids. Germline V lookup: CDR1 MGHRA, CDR2 YSYEKL. The trim removed 3 bases at V and 3 bases at J, leaving 3 bases unmatched. The CDR3 reads CASSQGDRDYNEQFF. CDR3 in DNA: TGCGCCAGCAGCCAGGGGGACAGGGACTACAATGAGCAGTTCTTC.

This clonotype showed up many times. The V and J genes are TRBV4-1 and TRBJ2-1; TRBD1 is a possible D gene (5 bases). The CDR3 is made up of 17 amino acids. Germline V CDR1 and CDR2: MGHRA, YSYEKL. Trimming cost V 0 bases and J 2 bases, with 14 bases left between them. Here the CDR3 reads CASSQDGVRVPYNEQFF. In DNA form, the CDR3 reads TGCGCCAGCAGCCAAGATGGGGTCAGGGTTCCCTACAATGAGCAGTTCTTC.

The chain combines TRBV10-3 with TRBJ2-1; 7 nucleotides match TRBD1. With 4 bases clipped from V and 7 bases from J, the junction kept 4 bases outside the gene matches. The CDR3 sequence is 13 residues long. Germline V gene sequence: CDR1 ENHRY, CDR2 SYGVKD. CDR3 residues: CAISVEGANEQFF. CDR3 coding DNA: TGTGCCATCAGTGTTGAGGGGGCAAATGAGCAGTTCTTC.